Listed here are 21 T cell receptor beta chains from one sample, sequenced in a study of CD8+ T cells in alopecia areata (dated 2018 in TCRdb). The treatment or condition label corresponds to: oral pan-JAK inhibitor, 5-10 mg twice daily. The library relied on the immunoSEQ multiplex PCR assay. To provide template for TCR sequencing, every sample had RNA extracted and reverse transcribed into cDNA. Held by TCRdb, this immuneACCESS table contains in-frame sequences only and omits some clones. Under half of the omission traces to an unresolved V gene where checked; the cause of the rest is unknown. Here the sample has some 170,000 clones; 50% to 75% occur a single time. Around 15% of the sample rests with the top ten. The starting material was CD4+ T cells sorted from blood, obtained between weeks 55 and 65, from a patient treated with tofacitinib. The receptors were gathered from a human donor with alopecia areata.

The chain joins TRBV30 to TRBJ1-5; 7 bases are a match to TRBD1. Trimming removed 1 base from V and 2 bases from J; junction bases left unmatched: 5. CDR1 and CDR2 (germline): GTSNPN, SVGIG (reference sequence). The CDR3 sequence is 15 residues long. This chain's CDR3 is CAWSGGGLGNQPQHF. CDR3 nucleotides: TGTGCCTGGAGTGGAGGGGGCTTGGGCAATCAGCCCCAGCATTTT.

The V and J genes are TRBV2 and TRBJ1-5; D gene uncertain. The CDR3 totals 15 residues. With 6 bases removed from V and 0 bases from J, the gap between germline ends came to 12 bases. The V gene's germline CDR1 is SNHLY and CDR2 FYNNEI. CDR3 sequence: CASSSGRNSNQPQHF. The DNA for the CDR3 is TGTGCCAGCAGCTCCGGTCGGAATAGCAATCAGCCCCAGCATTTT.

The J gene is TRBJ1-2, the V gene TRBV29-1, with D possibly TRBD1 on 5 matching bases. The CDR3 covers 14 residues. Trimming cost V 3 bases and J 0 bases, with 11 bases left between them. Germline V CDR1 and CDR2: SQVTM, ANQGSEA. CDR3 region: CSVERGSANYGYTF. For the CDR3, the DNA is TGCAGCGTTGAGCGGGGGTCCGCTAACTATGGCTACACCTTC.

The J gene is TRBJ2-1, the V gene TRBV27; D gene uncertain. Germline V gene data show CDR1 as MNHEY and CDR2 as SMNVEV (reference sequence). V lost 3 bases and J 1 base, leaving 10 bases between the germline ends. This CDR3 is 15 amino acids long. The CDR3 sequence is CASSFEKASYNEQFF. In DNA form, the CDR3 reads TGTGCCAGCAGTTTTGAGAAGGCATCCTACAATGAGCAGTTCTTC.

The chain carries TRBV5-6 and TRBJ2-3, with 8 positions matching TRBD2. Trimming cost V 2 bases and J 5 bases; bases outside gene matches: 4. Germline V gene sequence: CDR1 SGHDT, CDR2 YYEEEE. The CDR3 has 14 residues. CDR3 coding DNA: TGTGCCAGCAGCTTCGGGGGGGCCGGAGATACGCAGTATTTT. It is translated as CASSFGGAGDTQYF.

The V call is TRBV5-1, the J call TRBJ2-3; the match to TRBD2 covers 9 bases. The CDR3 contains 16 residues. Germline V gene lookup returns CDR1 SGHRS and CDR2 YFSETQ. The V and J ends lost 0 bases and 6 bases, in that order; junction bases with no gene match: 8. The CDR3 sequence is CASSLDASGVLDTQYF. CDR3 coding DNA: TGCGCCAGCAGCTTGGATGCTAGCGGGGTCCTCGATACGCAGTATTTT.

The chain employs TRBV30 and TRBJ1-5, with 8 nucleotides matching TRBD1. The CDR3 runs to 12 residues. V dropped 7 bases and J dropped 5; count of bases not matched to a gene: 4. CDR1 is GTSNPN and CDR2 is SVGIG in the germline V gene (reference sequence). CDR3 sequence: CAYRQGYQPQHF. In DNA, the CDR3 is TGTGCCTACCGACAGGGGTATCAGCCCCAGCATTTT.

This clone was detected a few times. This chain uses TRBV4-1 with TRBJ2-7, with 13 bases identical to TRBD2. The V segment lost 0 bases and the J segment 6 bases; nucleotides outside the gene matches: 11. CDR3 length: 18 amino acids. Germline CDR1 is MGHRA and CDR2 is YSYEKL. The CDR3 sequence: CASSQDSASGLAGSEQYF. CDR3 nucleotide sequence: TGCGCCAGCAGCCAAGACTCAGCCTCGGGACTAGCGGGATCCGAGCAGTACTTC.

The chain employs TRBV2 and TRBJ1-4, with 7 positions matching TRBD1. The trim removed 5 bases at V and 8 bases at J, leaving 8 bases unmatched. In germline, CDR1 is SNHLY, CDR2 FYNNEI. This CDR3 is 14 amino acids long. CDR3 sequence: CASSRTGAGEKLFF. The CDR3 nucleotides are TGTGCCAGCAGTCGAACAGGGGCGGGAGAAAAACTGTTTTTT.

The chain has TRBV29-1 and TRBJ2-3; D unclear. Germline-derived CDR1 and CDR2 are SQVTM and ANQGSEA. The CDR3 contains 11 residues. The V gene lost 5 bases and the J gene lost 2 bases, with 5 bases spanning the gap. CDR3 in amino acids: CSVRYTDTQYF. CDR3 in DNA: TGCAGCGTTCGGTACACAGATACGCAGTATTTT.

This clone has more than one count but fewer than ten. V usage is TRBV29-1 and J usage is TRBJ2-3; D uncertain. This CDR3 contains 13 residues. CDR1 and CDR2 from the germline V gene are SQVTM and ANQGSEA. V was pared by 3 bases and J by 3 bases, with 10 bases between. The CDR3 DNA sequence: TGCAGCGTTGAGGTTCGTCTGACAGATACGCAGTATTTT. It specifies CSVEVRLTDTQYF.

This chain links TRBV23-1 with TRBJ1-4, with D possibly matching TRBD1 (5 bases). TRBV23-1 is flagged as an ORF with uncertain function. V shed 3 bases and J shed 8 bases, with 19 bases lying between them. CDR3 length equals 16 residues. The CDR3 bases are TGCGCCAGCAGTCACATCACCCAGGGCGACCGAGAAAAACTGTTTTTT. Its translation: CASSHITQGDREKLFF.

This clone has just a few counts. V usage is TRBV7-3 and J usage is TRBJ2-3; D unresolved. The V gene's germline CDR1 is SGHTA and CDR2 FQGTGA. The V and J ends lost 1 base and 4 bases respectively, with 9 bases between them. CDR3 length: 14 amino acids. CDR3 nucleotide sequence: TGTGCCAGCAGCTTAAGCATCATGGCAGATACGCAGTATTTT. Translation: CASSLSIMADTQYF.

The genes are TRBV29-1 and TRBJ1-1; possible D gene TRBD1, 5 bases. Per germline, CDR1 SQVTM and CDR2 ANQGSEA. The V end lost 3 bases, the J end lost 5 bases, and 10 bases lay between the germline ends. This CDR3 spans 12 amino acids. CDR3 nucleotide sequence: TGCAGCGTTGACCAGCGGGGGACTGAAGCTTTCTTT. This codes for CSVDQRGTEAFF. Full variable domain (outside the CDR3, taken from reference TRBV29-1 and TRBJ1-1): SAVISQKPSRDICQRGTSLTIQCQVDSQVTMMFWYRQQPGQSLTLIATANQGSEATYESGFVIDKFPISRPNLTFSTLTVSNMSPEDSSIYLCSVDQRGTEAFFGQGTRLTVV.

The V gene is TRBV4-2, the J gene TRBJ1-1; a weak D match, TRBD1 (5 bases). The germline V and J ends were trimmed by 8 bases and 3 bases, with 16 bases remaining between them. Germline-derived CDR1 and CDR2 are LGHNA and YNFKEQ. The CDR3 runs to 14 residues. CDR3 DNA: TGTGCCAGCTTCTCCAGTATGGGGGACACTGAAGCTTTCTTT. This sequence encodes CASFSSMGDTEAFF.

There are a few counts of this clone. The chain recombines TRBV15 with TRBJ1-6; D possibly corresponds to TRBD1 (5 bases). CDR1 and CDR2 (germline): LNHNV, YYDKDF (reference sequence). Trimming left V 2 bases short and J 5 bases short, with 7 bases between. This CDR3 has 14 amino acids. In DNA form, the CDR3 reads TGTGCCACCAGCAGACAGGGTCATAATTCACCCCTCCACTTT. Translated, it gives CATSRQGHNSPLHF.

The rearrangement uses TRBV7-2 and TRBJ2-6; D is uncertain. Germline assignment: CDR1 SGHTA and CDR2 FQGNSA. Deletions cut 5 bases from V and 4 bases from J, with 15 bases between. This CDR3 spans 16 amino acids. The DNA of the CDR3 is TGTGCCAGCAGCGAAAGGCGAAGGGCCGGGGCCAACGTCCTGACTTTC. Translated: CASSERRRAGANVLTF.

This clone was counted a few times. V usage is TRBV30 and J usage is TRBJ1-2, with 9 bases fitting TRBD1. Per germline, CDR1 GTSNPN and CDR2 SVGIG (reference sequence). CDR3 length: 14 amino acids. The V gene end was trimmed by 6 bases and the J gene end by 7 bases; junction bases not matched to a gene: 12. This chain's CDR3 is CACITGGGRSGYTF. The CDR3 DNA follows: TGTGCCTGTATAACAGGGGGCGGTCGGAGTGGCTACACCTTC.

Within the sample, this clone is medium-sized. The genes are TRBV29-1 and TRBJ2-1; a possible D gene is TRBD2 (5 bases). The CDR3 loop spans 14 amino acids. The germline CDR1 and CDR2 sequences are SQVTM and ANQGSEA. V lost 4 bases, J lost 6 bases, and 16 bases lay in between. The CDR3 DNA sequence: TGCAGCGTTGGGAGCCAGACTACGGCCAATGAGCAGTTCTTC. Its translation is CSVGSQTTANEQFF.

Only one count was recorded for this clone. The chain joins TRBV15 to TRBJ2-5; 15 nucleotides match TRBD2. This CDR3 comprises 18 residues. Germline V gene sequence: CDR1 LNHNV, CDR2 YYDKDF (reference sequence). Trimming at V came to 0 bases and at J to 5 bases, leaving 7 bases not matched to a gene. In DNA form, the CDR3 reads TGTGCCACCAGCAGAGATGGCGGACTAGCGGGGGGGCGTGAGACCCAGTACTTC. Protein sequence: CATSRDGGLAGGRETQYF.

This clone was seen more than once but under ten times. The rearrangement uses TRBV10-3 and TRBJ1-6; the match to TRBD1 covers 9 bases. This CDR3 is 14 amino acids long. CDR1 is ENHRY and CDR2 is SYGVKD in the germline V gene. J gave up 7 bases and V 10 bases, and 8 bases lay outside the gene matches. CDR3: CATTRTGENSPLHF. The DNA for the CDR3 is TGTGCCACCACACGGACAGGGGAAAATTCACCCCTCCACTTT.